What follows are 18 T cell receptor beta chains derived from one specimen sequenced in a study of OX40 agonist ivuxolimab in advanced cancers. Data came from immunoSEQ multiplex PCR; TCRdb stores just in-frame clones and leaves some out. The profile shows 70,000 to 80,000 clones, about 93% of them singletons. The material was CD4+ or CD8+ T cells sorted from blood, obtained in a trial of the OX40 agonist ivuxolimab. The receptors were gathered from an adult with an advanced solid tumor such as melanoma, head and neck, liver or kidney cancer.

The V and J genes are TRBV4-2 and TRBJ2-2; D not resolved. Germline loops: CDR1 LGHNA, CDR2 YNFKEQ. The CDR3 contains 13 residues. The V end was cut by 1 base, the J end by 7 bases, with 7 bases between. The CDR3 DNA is TGTGCCAGCAGCCAAGTTGGGGACGGGGAGCTGTTTTTT. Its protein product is CASSQVGDGELFF.

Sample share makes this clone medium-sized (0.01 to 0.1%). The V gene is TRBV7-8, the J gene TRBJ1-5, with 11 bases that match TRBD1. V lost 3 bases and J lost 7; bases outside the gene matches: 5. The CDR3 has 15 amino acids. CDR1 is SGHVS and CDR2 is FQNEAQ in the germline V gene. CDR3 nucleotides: TGTGCCAGCAGCTTTGGACAGGGGGCGAGCCAGCCCCAGCATTTT. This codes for CASSFGQGASQPQHF.

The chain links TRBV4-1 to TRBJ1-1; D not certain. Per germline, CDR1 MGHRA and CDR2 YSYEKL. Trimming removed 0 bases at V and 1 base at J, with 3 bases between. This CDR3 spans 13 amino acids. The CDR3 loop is CASSQDRNTEAFF. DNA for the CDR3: TGCGCCAGCAGCCAAGACCGGAACACTGAAGCTTTCTTT.

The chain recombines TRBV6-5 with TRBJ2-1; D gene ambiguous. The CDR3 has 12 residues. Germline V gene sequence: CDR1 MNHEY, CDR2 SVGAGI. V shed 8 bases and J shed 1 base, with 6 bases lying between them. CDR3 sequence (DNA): TGTGCCAGCGGGAAATCCTACAATGAGCAGTTCTTC. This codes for CASGKSYNEQFF.

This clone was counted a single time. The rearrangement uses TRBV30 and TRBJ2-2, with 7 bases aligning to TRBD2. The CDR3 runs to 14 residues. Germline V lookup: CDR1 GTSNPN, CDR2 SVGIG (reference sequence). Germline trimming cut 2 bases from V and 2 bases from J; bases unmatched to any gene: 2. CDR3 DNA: TGTGCCTGGAGTAGGACTAGTAACACCGGGGAGCTGTTTTTT. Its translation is CAWSRTSNTGELFF.

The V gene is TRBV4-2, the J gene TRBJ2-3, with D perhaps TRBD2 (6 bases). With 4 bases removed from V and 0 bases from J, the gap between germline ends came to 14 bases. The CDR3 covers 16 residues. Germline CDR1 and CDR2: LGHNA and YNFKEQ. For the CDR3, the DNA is TGTGCCAGCAGCCCCCCTGGGGCGGGGAGCACAGATACGCAGTATTTT. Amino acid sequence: CASSPPGAGSTDTQYF.

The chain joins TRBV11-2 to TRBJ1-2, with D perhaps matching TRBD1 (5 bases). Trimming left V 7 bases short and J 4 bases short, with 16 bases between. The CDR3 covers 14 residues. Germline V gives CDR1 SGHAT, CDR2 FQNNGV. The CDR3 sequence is CASKRQGAFYGYTF. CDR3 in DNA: TGTGCCAGCAAGAGGCAGGGAGCCTTCTATGGCTACACCTTC.

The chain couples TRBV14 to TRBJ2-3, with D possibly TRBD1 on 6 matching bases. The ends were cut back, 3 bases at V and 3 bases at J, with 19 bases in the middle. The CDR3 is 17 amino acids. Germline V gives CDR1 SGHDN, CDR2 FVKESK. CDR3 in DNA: TGTGCCAGCAGCCACCAGACAGGCCGAGGGTTAACAGATACGCAGTATTTT. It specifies CASSHQTGRGLTDTQYF.

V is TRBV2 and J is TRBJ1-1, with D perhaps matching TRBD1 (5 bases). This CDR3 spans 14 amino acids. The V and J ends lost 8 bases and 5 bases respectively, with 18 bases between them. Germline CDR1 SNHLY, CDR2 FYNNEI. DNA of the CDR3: TGTGCCAGCGGTACCCTGGGGGGAGGTACTGAAGCTTTCTTT. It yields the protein CASGTLGGGTEAFF. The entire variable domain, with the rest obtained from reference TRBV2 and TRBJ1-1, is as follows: EPEVTQTPSHQVTQMGQEVILRCVPISNHLYFYWYRQILGQKVEFLVSFYNNEISEKSEIFDDQFSVERPDGSNFTLKIRSTKLEDSAMYFCASGTLGGGTEAFFGQGTRLTVV.

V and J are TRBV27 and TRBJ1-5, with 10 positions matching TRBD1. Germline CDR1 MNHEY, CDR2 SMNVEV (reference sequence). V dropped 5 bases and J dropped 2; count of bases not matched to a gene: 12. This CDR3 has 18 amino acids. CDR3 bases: TGTGCCAGCAGTCAACCGGGACAGGGGTTTTTGGGCAATCAGCCCCAGCATTTT. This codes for CASSQPGQGFLGNQPQHF.

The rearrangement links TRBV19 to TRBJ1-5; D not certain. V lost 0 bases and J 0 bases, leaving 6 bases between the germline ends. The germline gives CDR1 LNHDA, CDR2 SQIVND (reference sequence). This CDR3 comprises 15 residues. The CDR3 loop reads CASSIDRYSNQPQHF. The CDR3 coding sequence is TGTGCCAGTAGTATAGACAGATATAGCAATCAGCCCCAGCATTTT.

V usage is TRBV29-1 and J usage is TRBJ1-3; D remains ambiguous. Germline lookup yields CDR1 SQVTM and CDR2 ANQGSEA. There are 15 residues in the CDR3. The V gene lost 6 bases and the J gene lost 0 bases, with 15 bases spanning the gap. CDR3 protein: CSVAGRNNSGNTIYF. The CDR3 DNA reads TGCAGCGTCGCGGGCCGCAATAACTCTGGAAACACCATATATTTT.

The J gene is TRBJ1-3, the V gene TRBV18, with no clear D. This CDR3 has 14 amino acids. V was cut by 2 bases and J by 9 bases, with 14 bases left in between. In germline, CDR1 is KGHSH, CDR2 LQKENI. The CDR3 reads CASSPGPERGTIYF. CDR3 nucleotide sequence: TGTGCCAGCTCACCAGGGCCGGAGCGGGGCACCATATATTTT.

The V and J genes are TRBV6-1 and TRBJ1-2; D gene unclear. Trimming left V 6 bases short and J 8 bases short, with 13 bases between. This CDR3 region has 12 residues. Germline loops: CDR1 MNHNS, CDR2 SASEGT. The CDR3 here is CASSGDMRGYTF. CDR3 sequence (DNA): TGTGCCAGCAGCGGGGATATGCGGGGCTACACCTTC.

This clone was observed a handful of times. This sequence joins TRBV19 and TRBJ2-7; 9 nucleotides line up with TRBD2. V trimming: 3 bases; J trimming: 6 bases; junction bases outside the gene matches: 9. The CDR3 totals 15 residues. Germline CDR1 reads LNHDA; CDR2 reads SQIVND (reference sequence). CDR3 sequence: CASSMPEAGGLEQYF. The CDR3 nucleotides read TGTGCCAGTAGTATGCCCGAAGCGGGAGGTCTCGAGCAGTACTTC. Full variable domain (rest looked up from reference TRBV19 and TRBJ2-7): DGGITQSPKYLFRKEGQNVTLSCEQNLNHDAMYWYRQDPGQGLRLIYYSQIVNDFQKGDIAEGYSVSREKKESFPLTVTSAQKNPTAFYLCASSMPEAGGLEQYFGPGTRLTVT.

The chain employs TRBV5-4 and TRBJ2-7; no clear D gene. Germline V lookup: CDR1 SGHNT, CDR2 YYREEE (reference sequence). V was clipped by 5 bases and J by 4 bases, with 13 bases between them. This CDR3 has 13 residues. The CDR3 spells CASSSIHEYEQYF. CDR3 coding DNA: TGTGCCAGCAGTTCGATTCATGAGTACGAGCAGTACTTC.

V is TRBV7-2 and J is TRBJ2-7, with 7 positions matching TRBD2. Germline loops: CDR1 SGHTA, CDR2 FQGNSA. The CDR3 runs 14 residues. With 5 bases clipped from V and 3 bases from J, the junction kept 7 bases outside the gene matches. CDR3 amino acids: CASSPQRGSYEQYF. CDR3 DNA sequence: TGTGCCAGCAGCCCGCAGCGGGGTAGCTACGAGCAGTACTTC.

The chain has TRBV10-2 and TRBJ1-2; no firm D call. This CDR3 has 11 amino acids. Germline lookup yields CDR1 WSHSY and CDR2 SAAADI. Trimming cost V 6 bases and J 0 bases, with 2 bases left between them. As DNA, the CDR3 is TGCGCCAGCAGCTCTAACTATGGCTACACCTTC. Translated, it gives CASSSNYGYTF.